This is a list of T cell receptor beta chains from one sample in a study of blood T cell repertoires in COVID-19. Sequenced by immunoSEQ multiplex PCR; TCRdb stores in-frame clones only, minus some. The table lists 130,000 to 150,000 clones, less than 90% of them singletons. The sequenced sample consisted of peripheral blood. The receptors stem from a human donor in a cohort sampled during active COVID-19. The CDR3 runs from the conserved cysteine through the conserved F or W. Fields, in order: CDR3 protein, CDR3 DNA, clone size, V gene, D gene, J gene. The D gene is left open where the match is weak. Expanded clones get a size class; other rows say once, few or many, or leave the size out.

CASLGLATMSGNTIYF	TGTGCCAGCTTAGGATTAGCAACGATGTCTGGAAACACCATATATTTT	NA	TRBV6-6	NA	TRBJ1-3
CASSSSPTGNTEAFF	TGTGCCAGCAGCTCGAGTCCTACAGGGAACACTGAAGCTTTCTTT	NA	TRBV7-9	NA	TRBJ1-1
CASSWGEQQPQHF	TGTGCCAGCAGTTGGGGGGAACAGCAGCCCCAGCATTTT	NA	TRBV6-5	NA	TRBJ1-5
CASSSHRNTEAFF	TGTGCCAGCAGCTCACATCGGAACACTGAAGCTTTCTTT	once	TRBV11-1	NA	TRBJ1-1
CASTRDRSSYNEQFF	TGTGCCAGCACCAGGGACAGAAGCTCCTACAATGAGCAGTTCTTC	NA	TRBV2	TRBD1	TRBJ2-1
CSASHRGNTGELFF	TGCAGTGCTAGTCACAGGGGGAACACCGGGGAGCTGTTTTTT	NA	TRBV20-1	TRBD1	TRBJ2-2
CASKIGGGAFYNEQFF	TGCGCCAGCAAGATAGGCGGGGGGGCCTTCTACAATGAGCAGTTCTTC	NA	TRBV5-1	TRBD2	TRBJ2-1
CASRAGTSGGRTDTQYF	TGTGCCAGCAGGGCCGGGACTAGCGGGGGCCGCACAGATACGCAGTATTTT	NA	TRBV2	TRBD2	TRBJ2-3
CAWSSRNTYEQYF	TGTGCCTGGAGTAGCAGGAATACCTACGAGCAGTACTTC	NA	TRBV30	NA	TRBJ2-7
CASSPHSGGYQPQHF	TGTGCCAGCAGCCCCCACTCAGGGGGCTATCAGCCCCAGCATTTT	NA	TRBV7-8	TRBD1	TRBJ1-5
CASSPGTGNYGYTF	TGTGCCAGCTCACCGGGGACAGGGAACTATGGCTACACCTTC	NA	TRBV18	TRBD1	TRBJ1-2
CASSRVGRDEKLFF	TGTGCCAGCAGCCGAGTAGGGAGAGATGAAAAACTGTTTTTT	NA	TRBV5-6	NA	TRBJ1-4
CAWDRTGANVLTF	TGTGCCTGGGACAGGACTGGGGCCAACGTCCTGACTTTC	NA	TRBV30	NA	TRBJ2-6
CASRIRTGGGELFF	TGTGCCAGCCGGATACGGACAGGGGGCGGGGAGCTGTTTTTT	NA	TRBV13	TRBD1	TRBJ2-2
CATSRDSGTTKNIQYF	TGTGCCACCAGCAGAGACTCCGGGACTACCAAAAACATTCAGTACTTC	once	TRBV15	TRBD2	TRBJ2-4
CASSPRDRVFYGYTF	TGTGCCAGCAGCCCCCGGGACAGAGTTTTCTATGGCTACACCTTC	NA	TRBV5-6	TRBD1	TRBJ1-2
CASETGGGYNEQFF	TGTGCCAGTGAAACCGGCGGGGGCTACAATGAGCAGTTCTTC	once	TRBV2	TRBD2	TRBJ2-1
CAISEAGGPGELFF	TGTGCCATCAGTGAAGCAGGGGGTCCCGGGGAGCTGTTTTTT	few	TRBV10-3	TRBD1	TRBJ2-2
CASSLGLAPAYEQYF	TGCGCCAGCAGCTTAGGACTAGCGCCCGCCTACGAGCAGTACTTC	NA	TRBV5-1	TRBD2	TRBJ2-7
CASSLGLEDFNYGYTF	TGTGCCAGCAGCTTGGGTCTCGAGGACTTTAACTATGGCTACACCTTC	NA	TRBV7-9	NA	TRBJ1-2
CASSVATLKGAPGKDTQYF	TGTGCCAGCAGCGTAGCTACATTAAAGGGGGCGCCAGGGAAAGATACGCAGTATTTT	NA	TRBV9	TRBD1	TRBJ2-3
CASSLSFPYEQYF	TGCGCCAGCAGCTTGTCATTTCCCTACGAGCAGTACTTC	NA	TRBV5-1	NA	TRBJ2-7
CASSWRTSENTDTQYF	TGTGCCAGCAGTTGGCGGACTAGCGAAAACACAGATACGCAGTATTTT	NA	TRBV27	TRBD2	TRBJ2-3
CASSQSGQETQYF	TGCGCCAGCAGCCAATCGGGGCAAGAGACCCAGTACTTC	NA	TRBV4-1	NA	TRBJ2-5
CASSVRDSSGNTIYF	TGTGCCAGCAGCGTAAGGGACAGCTCTGGAAACACCATATATTTT	NA	TRBV9	TRBD1	TRBJ1-3
CASSSPSADSTDTQYF	TGTGCCAGCAGCTCACCGTCCGCGGATAGCACAGATACGCAGTATTTT	once	TRBV5-4	NA	TRBJ2-3
CASLARPYGYTF	TGTGCCAGCCTTGCGCGGCCTTATGGCTACACCTTC	NA	TRBV28	NA	TRBJ1-2
CASRPTANTEAFF	TGTGCCAGCAGACCTACAGCGAACACTGAAGCTTTCTTT	NA	TRBV27	NA	TRBJ1-1
CATTRGDTGVGGSPLHF	TGTGCCACCACGCGGGGGGACACAGGGGTTGGGGGTTCACCCCTCCACTTT	NA	TRBV19	TRBD1	TRBJ1-6
CASSPDIDGQLF	TGTGCCAGCAGTCCGGACATCGACGGTCAACTATTT	NA	TRBV12-3/TRBV12-4	NA	TRBJ1-1
CASSQAELRHGNTEAFF	TGTGCCAGCAGCCAAGCTGAATTGCGTCATGGGAACACTGAAGCTTTCTTT	NA	TRBV3-1/TRBV3-2	NA	TRBJ1-1
CASRAGLGGNSPLHF	TGTGCCAGCAGGGCCGGTTTGGGGGGTAATTCACCCCTCCACTTT	NA	TRBV6-5	NA	TRBJ1-6
CASSQDSGPPNSPLHF	TGCGCCAGCAGCCAAGATAGCGGACCGCCGAATTCACCCCTCCACTTT	once	TRBV4-1	NA	TRBJ1-6
CASSKDRQPETQYF	TGTGCCAGCAGCAAAGACAGGCAGCCGGAGACCCAGTACTTC	few	TRBV7-8	NA	TRBJ2-5
CASSFGFQETQYF	TGTGCCAGCAGCTTTGGCTTTCAAGAGACCCAGTACTTC	NA	TRBV7-2	NA	TRBJ2-5
CASSSPQNYEQYF	TGTGCCAGCAGTAGCCCACAGAATTACGAGCAGTACTTC	NA	TRBV28	NA	TRBJ2-7
CASSLESRGRDEQFF	TGCGCCAGCAGCTTGGAAAGCAGGGGAAGGGATGAGCAGTTCTTC	once	TRBV5-1	NA	TRBJ2-1
CASSPDRGSTGELFF	TGTGCCAGCAGTCCGGACAGGGGGAGCACCGGGGAGCTGTTTTTT	NA	TRBV7-2	TRBD1	TRBJ2-2
CASSQRGGASYNEQFF	TGTGCCAGCAGCCAAAGAGGGGGGGCCTCCTACAATGAGCAGTTCTTC	NA	TRBV5-4	NA	TRBJ2-1
CASSQQGVRNEQYF	TGTGCCAGCTCGCAGCAGGGGGTTAGGAACGAGCAGTACTTC	NA	TRBV5-8	TRBD1	TRBJ2-7
CASSPSGRGSNQPQHF	TGTGCCAGCTCACCATCCGGACGGGGAAGCAATCAGCCCCAGCATTTT	NA	TRBV18	NA	TRBJ1-5
CASNSQGSNTGELFF	TGTGCCAGCAATTCACAGGGGTCGAACACCGGGGAGCTGTTTTTT	NA	TRBV6-5	TRBD1	TRBJ2-2